The 8 T cell receptor beta chains listed next were all sequenced from one sample in a study of blood T cell repertoires in COVID-19 (dated by TCRdb to 2018 to 2020). Library preparation was by the immunoSEQ multiplex PCR assay. This immuneACCESS table, as held by TCRdb, lists in-frame sequences with V and J called but not all clones. Of the missing ones, under half trace to an unresolved V gene in checked studies; the others have no known cause. The sample has fewer than 300,000 clones on record, around 84% of them singletons. The ten largest clones represent roughly 15% of the sample. Sequenced input: PBMCs or T cells enriched from blood (not recorded which). The receptor set was obtained from a man between 18 and 29 years old who had recovered from COVID-19.

The genes are TRBV19 and TRBJ2-3; TRBD2 agrees at 8 bases. The CDR3 has 14 amino acids. V shed 3 bases, J shed 4 bases, and the junction held 3 bases outside the gene matches. Germline V gene lookup returns CDR1 LNHDA and CDR2 SQIVND (reference sequence). The CDR3 loop reads CASSIRAGADTQYF. In nucleotides, the CDR3 is TGTGCCAGTAGTATCAGAGCGGGAGCAGATACGCAGTATTTT.

The rearrangement links TRBV24-1 to TRBJ1-1, with 7 bases that match TRBD1. The junction had 12 bases not matched to a gene; V was cut back by 4 bases and J by 5 bases. The CDR3 consists of 16 residues. Germline values: CDR1 KGHDR, CDR2 SFDVKD. CDR3 region: CATSDPDRDSLTEAFF. CDR3 bases: TGTGCCACCAGTGACCCCGACCGGGACAGTTTGACTGAAGCTTTCTTT.

The rearrangement uses TRBV30 and TRBJ2-7, with D tentatively TRBD1 (5 bases). The CDR3 sequence is 14 residues long. The ends were cut back, 0 bases at V and 0 bases at J, with 9 bases in the middle. Germline V CDR1 and CDR2: GTSNPN, SVGIG (reference sequence). This CDR3 reads CAWSVPDSSYEQYF. The CDR3 bases are TGTGCCTGGAGTGTCCCAGACAGCTCCTACGAGCAGTACTTC.

V is TRBV7-3 and J is TRBJ2-3; 9 nucleotides align to TRBD2. The J segment lost 0 bases and the V segment lost 1 base, leaving 2 bases of the junction unmatched. This CDR3 spans 16 amino acids. CDR1 and CDR2 from the germline V gene are SGHTA and FQGTGA. The CDR3 DNA reads TGTGCCAGCAGCTTAAGTAGCGGGGGTAGCACAGATACGCAGTATTTT. This codes for CASSLSSGGSTDTQYF. The whole variable domain, remainder taken from reference TRBV7-3 and TRBJ2-3, is GAGVSQTPSNKVTEKGKYVELRCDPISGHTALYWYRQSLGQGPEFLIYFQGTGAADDSGLPNDRFFAVRPEGSVSTLKIQRTERGDSAVYLCASSLSSGGSTDTQYFGPGTRLTVL.

The chain employs TRBV5-1 and TRBJ2-7, with D possibly being TRBD2 (6 bases). The CDR3 loop spans 15 amino acids. Trimming pared 3 bases from V and 4 bases from J, leaving 17 bases between. Germline V gene lookup returns CDR1 SGHRS and CDR2 YFSETQ. The CDR3 nucleotides read TGCGCCAGCAGCTACCCGGGACTCCGTAGGTACGAGCAGTACTTC. This codes for CASSYPGLRRYEQYF. The full variable domain, rest sourced from reference TRBV5-1 and TRBJ2-7, is KAGVTQTPRYLIKTRGQQVTLSCSPISGHRSVSWYQQTPGQGLQFLFEYFSETQRNKGNFPGRFSGRQFSNSRSEMNVSTLELGDSALYLCASSYPGLRRYEQYFGPGTRLTVT.

This chain connects TRBV7-8 to TRBJ1-4; TRBD1 aligns across 9 bases. Germline lookup yields CDR1 SGHVS and CDR2 FQNEAQ. This CDR3 is 16 amino acids long. V lost 6 bases, J lost 3 bases, and 8 bases stayed unmatched. As DNA, the CDR3 is TGTGCCAGCAGGACCCCCGGGACAGGGTCTAATGAAAAACTGTTTTTT. Amino acids: CASRTPGTGSNEKLFF.

V gene TRBV5-1 combines with J gene TRBJ2-7; the D gene is possibly TRBD1 (6 bases). The CDR3 covers 13 residues. Deletions cut 4 bases from V and 3 bases from J, with 11 bases between. The germline V gene encodes CDR1 SGHRS and CDR2 YFSETQ. The CDR3 sequence: CASSRTEFYEQYF. CDR3 coding DNA: TGCGCCAGCAGCCGGACAGAGTTCTACGAGCAGTACTTC.

This clone came up a few times. J is TRBJ2-3 and V is TRBV6-9, with 12 bases aligning to TRBD1. Germline V gene lookup returns CDR1 MNHGY and CDR2 SVAAGI. Trimming removed 8 bases from V and 2 bases from J; junction bases left unmatched: 11. This CDR3 has 17 residues. The CDR3 nucleotides are TGTGCCAGCTTCCCACGGGGACAGGGGGCCCCCACAGATACGCAGTATTTT. It codes for CASFPRGQGAPTDTQYF.